This TCR beta chain was found in a study of T cell repertoires in cytomegalovirus infection. Study summary: The study used recently identified HLA-C-restricted and well-studied HLA-B-restricted CMV epitopes.

TCRdb ran MiXCR on the reads and lists one entry per CDR3 protein. The repertoire includes 350,000 to 400,000 distinct CDR3 sequences, just under 35% of them detected once, and 13% sits in the top ten. Overall study findings and caveats: HLA-C-restricted CMV clonotypes gave the most frequent clonotype in two of eight donors.

Turning to this clonotype: The antigen is unknown.

Germline V gives CDR1 SGHTA, CDR2 FQGNSA. The CDR3 length is 16 residues. V trimming: 1 base; J trimming: 2 bases; junction bases outside the gene matches: 5. V usage is TRBV7-2 and J usage is TRBJ2-3; 8 bases align to TRBD1. The source was cultured PBMCs, collected from culture after CMV antigen stimulation. This sequence was found in a human donor in good health (CMV status not recorded). Some clones in this sample may be carry-over from other donors' samples. This CDR3 reads CASSLGTGTYTDTQYF. For the CDR3, the DNA is TGTGCCAGCAGCTTAGGGACAGGGACTTACACAGATACGCAGTATTTT.